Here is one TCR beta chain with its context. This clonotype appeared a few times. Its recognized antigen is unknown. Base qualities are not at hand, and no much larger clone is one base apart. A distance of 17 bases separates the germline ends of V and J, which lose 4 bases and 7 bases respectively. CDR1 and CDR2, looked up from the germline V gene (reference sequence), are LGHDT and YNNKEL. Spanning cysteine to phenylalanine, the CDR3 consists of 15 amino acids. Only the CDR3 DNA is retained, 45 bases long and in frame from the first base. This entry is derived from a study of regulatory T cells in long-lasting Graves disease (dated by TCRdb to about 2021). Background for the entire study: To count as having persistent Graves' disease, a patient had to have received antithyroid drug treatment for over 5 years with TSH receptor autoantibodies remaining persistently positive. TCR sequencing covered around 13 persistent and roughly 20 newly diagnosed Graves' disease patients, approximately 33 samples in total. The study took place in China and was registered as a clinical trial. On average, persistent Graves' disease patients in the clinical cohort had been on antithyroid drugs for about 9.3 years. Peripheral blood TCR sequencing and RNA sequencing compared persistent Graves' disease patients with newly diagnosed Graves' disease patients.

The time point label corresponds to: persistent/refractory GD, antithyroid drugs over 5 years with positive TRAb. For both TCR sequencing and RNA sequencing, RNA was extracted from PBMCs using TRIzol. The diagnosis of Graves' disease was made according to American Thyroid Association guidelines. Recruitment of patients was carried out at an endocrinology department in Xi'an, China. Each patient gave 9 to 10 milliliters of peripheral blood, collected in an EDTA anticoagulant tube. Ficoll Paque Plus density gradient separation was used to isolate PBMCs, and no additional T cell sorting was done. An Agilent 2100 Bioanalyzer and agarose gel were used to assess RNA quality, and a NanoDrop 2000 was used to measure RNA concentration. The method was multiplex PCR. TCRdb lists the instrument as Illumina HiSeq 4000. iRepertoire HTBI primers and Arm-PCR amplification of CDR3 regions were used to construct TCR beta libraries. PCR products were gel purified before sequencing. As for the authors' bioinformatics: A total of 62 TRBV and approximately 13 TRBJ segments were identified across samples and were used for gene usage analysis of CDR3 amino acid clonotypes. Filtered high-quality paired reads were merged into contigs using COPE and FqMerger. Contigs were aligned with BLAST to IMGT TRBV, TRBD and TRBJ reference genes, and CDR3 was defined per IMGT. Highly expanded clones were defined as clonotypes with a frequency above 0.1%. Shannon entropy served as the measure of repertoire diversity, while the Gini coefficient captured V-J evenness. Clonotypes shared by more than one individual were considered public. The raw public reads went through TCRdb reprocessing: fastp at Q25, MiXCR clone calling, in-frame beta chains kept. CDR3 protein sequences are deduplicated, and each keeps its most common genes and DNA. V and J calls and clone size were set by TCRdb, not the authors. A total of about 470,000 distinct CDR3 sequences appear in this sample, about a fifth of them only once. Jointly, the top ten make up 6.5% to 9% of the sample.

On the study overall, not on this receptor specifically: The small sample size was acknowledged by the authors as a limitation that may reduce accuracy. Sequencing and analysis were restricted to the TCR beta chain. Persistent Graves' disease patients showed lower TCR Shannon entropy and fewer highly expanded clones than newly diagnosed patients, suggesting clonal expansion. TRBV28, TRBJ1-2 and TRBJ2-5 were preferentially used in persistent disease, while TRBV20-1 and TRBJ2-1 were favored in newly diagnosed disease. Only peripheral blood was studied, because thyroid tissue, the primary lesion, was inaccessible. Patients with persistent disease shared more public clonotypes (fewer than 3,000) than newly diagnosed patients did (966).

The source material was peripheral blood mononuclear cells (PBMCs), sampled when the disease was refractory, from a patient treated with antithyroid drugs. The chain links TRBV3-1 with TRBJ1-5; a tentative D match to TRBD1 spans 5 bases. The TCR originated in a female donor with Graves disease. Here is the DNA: TGTGCCAGCAGCCCACGTGGGGGGGGTGGACAGCCCCAGCATTTT. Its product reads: CASSPRGGGGQPQHF.